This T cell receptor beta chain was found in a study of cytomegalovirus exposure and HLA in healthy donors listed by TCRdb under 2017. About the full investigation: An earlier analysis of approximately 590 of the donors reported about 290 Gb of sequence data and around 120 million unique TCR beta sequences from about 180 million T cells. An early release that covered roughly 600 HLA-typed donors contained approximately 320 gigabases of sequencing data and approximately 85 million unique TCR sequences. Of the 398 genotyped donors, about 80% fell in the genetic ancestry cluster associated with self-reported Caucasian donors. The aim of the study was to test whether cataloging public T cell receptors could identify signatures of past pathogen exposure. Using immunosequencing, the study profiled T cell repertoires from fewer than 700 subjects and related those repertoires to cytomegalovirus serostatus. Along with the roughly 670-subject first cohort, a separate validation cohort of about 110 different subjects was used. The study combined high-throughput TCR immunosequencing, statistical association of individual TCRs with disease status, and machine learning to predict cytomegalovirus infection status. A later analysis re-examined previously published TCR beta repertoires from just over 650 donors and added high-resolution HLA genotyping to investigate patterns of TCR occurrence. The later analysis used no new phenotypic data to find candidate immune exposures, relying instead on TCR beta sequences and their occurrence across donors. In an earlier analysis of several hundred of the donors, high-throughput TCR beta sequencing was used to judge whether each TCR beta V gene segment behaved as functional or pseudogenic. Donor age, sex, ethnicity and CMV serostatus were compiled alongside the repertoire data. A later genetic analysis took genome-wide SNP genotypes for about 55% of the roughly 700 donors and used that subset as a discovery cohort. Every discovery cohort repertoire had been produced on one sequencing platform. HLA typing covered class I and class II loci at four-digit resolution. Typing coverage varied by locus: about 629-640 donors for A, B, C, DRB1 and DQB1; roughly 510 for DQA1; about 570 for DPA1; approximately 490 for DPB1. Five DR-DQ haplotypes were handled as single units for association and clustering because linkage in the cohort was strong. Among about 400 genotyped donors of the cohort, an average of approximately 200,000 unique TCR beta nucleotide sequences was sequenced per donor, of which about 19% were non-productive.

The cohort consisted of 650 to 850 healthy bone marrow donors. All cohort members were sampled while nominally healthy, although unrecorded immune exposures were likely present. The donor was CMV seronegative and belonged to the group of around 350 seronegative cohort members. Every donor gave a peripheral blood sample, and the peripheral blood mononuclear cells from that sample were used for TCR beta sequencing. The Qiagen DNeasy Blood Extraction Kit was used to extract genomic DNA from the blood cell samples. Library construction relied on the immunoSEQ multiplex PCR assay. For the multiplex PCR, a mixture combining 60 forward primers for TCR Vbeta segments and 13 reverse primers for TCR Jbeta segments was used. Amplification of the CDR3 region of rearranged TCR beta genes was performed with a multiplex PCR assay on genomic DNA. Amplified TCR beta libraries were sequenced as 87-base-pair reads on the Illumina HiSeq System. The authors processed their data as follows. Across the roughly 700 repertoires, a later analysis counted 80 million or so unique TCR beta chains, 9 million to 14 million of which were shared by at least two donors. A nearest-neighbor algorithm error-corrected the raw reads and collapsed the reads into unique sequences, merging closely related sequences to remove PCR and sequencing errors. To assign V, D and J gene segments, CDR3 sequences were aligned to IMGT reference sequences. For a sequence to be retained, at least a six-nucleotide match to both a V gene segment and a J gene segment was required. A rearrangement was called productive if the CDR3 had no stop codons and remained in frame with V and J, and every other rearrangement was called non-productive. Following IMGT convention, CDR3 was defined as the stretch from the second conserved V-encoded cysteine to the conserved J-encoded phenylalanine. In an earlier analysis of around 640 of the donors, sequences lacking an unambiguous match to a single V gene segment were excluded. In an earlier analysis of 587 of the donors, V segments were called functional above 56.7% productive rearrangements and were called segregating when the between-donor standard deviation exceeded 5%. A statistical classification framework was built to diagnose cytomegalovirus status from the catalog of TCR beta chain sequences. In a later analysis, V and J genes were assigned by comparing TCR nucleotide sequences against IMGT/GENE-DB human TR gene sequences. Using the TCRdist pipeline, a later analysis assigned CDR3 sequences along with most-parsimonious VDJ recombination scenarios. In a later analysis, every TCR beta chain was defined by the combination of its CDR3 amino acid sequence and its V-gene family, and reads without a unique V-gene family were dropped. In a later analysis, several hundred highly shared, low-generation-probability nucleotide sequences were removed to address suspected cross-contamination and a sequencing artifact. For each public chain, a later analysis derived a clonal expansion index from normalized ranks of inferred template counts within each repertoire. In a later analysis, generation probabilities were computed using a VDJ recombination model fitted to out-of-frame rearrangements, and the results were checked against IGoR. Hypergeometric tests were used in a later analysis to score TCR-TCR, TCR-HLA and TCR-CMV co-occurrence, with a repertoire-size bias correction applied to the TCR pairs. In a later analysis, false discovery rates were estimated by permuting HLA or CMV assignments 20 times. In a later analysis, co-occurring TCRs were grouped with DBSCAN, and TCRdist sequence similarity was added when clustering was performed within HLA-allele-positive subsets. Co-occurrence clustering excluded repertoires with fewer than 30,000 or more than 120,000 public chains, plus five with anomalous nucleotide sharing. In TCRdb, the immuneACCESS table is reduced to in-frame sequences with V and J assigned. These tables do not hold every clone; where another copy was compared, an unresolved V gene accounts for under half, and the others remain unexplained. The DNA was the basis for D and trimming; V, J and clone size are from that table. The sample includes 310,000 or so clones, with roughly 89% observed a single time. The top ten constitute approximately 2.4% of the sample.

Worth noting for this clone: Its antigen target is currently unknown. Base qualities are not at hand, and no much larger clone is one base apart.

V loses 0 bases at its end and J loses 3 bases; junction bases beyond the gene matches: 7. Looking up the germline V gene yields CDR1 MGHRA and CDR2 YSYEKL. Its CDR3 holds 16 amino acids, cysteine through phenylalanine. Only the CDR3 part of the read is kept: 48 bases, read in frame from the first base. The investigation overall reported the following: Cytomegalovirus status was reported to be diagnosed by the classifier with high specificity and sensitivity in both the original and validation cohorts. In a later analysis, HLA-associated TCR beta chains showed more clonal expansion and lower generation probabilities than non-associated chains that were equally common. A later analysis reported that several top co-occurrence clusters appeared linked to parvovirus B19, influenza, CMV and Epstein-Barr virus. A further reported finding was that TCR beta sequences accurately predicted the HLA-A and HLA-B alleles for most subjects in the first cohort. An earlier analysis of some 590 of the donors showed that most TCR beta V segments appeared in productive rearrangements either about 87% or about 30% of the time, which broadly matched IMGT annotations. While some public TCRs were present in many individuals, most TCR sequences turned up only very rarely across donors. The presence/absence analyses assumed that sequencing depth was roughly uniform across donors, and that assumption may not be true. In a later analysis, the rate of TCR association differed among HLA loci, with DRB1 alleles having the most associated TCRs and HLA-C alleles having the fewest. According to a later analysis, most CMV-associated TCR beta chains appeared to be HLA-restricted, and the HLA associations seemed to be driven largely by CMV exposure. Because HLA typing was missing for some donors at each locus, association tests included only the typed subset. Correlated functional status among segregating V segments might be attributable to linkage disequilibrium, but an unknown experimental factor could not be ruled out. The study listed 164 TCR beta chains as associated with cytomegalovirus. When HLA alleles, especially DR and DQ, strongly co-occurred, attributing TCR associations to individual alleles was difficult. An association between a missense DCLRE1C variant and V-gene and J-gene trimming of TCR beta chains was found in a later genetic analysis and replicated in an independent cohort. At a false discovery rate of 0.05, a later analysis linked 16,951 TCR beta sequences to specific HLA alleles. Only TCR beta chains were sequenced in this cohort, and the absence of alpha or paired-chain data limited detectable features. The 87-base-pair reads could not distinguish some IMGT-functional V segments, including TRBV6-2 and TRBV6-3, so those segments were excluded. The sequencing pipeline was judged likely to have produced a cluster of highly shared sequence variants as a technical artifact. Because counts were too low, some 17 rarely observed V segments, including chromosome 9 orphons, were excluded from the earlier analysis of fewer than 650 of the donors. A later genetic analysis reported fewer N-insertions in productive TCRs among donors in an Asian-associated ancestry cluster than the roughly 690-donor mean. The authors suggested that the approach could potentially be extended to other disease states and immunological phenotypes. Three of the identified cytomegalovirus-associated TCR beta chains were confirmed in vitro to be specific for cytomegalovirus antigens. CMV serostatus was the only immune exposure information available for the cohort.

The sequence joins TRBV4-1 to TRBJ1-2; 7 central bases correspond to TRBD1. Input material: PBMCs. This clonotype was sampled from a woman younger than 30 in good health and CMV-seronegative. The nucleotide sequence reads TGCGCCAGCAGCCAAGATGGTAGGGGGCTAGACTATGGCTACACCTTC. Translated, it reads CASSQDGRGLDYGYTF.